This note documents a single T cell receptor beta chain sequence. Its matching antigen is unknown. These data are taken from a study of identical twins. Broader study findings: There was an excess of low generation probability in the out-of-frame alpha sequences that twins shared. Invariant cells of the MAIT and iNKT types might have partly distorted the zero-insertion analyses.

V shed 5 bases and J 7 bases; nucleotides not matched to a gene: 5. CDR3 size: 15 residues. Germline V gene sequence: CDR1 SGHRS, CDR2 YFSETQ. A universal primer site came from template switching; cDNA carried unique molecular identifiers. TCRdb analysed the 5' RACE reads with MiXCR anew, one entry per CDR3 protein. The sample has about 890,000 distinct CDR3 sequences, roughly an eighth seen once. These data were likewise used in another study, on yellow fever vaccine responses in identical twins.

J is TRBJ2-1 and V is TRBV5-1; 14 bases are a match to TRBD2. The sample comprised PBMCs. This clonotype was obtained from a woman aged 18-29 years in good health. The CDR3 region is CASRPGTSGRNEQFF. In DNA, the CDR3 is TGCGCCAGCAGGCCGGGGACTAGCGGGAGAAATGAGCAGTTCTTC.